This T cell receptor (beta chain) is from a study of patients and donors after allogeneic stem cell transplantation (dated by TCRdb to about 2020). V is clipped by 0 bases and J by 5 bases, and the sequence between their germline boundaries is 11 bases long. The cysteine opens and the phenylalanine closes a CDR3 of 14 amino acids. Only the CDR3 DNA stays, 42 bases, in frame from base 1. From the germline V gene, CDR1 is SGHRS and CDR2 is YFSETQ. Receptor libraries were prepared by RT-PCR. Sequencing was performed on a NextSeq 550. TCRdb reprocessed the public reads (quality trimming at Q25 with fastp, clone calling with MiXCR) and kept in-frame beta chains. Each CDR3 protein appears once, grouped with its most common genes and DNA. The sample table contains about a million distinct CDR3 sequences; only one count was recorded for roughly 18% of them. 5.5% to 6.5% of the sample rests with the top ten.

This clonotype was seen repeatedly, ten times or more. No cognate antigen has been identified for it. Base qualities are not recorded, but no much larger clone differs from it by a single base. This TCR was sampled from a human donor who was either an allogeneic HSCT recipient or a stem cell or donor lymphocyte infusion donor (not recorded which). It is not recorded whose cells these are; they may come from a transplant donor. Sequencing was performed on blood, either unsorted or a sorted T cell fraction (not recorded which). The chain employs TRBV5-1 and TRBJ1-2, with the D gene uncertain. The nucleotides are TGCGCCAGCAGCTTGGGGGGATTCGGGTATGGCTACACCTTC. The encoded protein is CASSLGGFGYGYTF.